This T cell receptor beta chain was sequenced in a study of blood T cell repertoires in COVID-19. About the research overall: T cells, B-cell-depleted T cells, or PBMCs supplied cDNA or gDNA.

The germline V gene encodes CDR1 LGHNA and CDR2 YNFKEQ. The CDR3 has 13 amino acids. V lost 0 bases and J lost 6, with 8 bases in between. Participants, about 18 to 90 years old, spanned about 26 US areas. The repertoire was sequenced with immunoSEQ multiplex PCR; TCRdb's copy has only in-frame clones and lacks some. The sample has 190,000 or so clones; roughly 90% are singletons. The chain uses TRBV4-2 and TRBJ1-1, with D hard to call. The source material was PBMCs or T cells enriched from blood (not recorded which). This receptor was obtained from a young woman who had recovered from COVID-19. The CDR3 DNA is TGTGCCAGCAGCCAAGATCGGGGTTCTGAAGCTTTCTTT. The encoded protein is CASSQDRGSEAFF.